This TCR beta chain was observed in a study of blood T cell repertoires in COVID-19. About the research overall: There were acute and convalescent COVID-19 samples, and they came from the United States, Italy and Spain.

Original handling: Reference gene primer amplification in the assay estimated nucleated cell counts. Data came from immunoSEQ multiplex PCR; TCRdb stores just in-frame clones and leaves some out. The V and J calls and clone size were taken over from that table, and D and trimming were inferred from the DNA. Of about 190,000 clones in the sample, roughly 83% were seen once. Participant reports of clinical history set cohort assignment. Recovered status in Cohort 3 required two negative PCRs, clearance, or symptom resolution. The sample was PBMCs or T cells enriched from blood (not recorded which). This clonotype was obtained from a young woman who had recovered from COVID-19.

CDR3 loop: CASRDRRNTGELFF. CDR3 in DNA: TGTGCCAGCAGGGACAGACGGAACACCGGGGAGCTGTTTTTT. The chain recombines TRBV28 with TRBJ2-2; tentative D call: TRBD1 (6 bases). V lost 6 bases and J 1 base, leaving 9 bases between the germline ends. The CDR3 has 14 residues. Germline V gene lookup returns CDR1 MDHEN and CDR2 SYDVKM.